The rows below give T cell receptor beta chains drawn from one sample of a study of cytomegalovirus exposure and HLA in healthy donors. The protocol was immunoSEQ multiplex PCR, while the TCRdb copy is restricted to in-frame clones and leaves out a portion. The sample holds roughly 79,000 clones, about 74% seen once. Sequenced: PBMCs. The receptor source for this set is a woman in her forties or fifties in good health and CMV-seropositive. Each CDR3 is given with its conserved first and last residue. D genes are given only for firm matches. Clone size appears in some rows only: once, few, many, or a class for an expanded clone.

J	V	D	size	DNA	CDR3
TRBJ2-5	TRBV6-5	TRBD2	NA	TGTGCCAGCACAGGCGGGAGTGAGACCCAGTACTTC	CASTGGSETQYF
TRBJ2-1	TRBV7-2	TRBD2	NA	TGTGCCAGCAGCCCGAGGACTAGCGGGAGAATGACTGAGCAGTTCTTC	CASSPRTSGRMTEQFF
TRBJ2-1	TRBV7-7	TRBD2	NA	TGTGCTAGCAGCTTAGCGGGAATGGGGGGTGAGCAGTTCTTC	CASSLAGMGGEQFF
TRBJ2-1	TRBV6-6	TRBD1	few	TGTGCCAGCAGTCGCCAGACAGGGATCTCCTACAATGAGCAGTTCTTC	CASSRQTGISYNEQFF
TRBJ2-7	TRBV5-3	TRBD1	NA	TGTGCCAGAAGCTTGGGGGACAGGAAAACCTACGAGCAGTACTTC	CARSLGDRKTYEQYF
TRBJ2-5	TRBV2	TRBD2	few	TGTGCCAGCAGCGCGAACTTAGCGGGGACCCAGTACTTC	CASSANLAGTQYF
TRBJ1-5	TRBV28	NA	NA	TGTGCCAGCAGTTTATATTCCATACAACAGCCCCAGCATTTT	CASSLYSIQQPQHF
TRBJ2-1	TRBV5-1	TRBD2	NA	TGCGCCAGCAGCACTGCGGGAGGGTTGGCCTACAATGAGCAGTTCTTC	CASSTAGGLAYNEQFF
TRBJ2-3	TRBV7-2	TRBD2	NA	TGTGCCAGCAGCTTACAAGGGAGGGGCACAGATACGCAGTATTTT	CASSLQGRGTDTQYF
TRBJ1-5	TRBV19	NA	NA	TGTGCCAGTAGCGTGAGGAGGGGTGAAGGTCAGCCCCAGCATTTT	CASSVRRGEGQPQHF
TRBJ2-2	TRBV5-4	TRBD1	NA	TGTGCCAGCACCCCAGGGGGCGCTTCGACCGGGGAGCTGTTTTTT	CASTPGGASTGELFF
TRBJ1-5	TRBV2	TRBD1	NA	TGTGCCAGCAGTGGAGGACAGGGGGTGAGTCAGCCCCAGCATTTT	CASSGGQGVSQPQHF
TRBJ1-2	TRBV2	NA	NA	TGTGCCAACAGAAGAAGTACAGGGCCTAACTATGGCTACACCTTC	CANRRSTGPNYGYTF
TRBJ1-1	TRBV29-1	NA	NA	TGCAGCGTCCCCAGGGGCCCTGACACTGAAGCTTTCTTT	CSVPRGPDTEAFF
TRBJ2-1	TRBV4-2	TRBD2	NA	TGTGCCAGCAGCCAAGAGAAGCGGGAGGTTCTGGTCTTC	CASSQEKREVLVF
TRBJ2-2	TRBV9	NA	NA	TGTGCCAGCAGCCCAACTATCCACACCGGGGAGCTGTTTTTT	CASSPTIHTGELFF
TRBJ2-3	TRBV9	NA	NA	TGTGCCAGCAGCTACCGGGCAGGGAACGAAGGGCACGTAGATACGCAGTATTTT	CASSYRAGNEGHVDTQYF
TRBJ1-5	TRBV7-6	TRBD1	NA	TGTGCCAGCAGCTTAGCCGGACAGGGAGGACAGCCCCAGCATTTT	CASSLAGQGGQPQHF
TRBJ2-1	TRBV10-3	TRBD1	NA	TGTGCCATCAGAAATACGGACAGGGCTGAGCAGTTCTTC	CAIRNTDRAEQFF
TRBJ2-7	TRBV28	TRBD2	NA	TGTGCCAGCAGTTCTGGACTAGCGGGAGTCTACGAGCAGTACTTC	CASSSGLAGVYEQYF
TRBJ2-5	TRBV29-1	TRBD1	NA	TGCAGCGTGGACAGGGGGCAAGAGACCCAGTACTTC	CSVDRGQETQYF
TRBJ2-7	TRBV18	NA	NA	TGTGCCAGCTCCCCCGGGAAGCCCACCTACGAGCAGTACTTC	CASSPGKPTYEQYF
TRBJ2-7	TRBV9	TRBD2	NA	TGTGCCAGCACCAGGGGACTAGCGGGCCACGAGCAGTACTTC	CASTRGLAGHEQYF
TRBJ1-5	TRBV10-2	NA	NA	TGCGCCGGCAGTGAGTCGATGGGACTCAGGTACAATCAGCCCCAGCATTTT	CAGSESMGLRYNQPQHF
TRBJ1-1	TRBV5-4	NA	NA	TGTGCCAGCAGCTTCGGGGGGAACACTGAAGCTTTCTTT	CASSFGGNTEAFF
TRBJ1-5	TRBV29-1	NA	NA	TGCAGCGTTGCGGGGAGCAATCAGCCCCAGCATTTT	CSVAGSNQPQHF
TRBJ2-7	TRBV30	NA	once	TGTGCCAGCCTAACGGGATCCGACTACGAGCAGTACTTC	CASLTGSDYEQYF
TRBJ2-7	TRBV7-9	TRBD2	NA	TGTTCCAGCACCCTCAGCGGGGCCTCCTACGAGCAGTACTTC	CSSTLSGASYEQYF
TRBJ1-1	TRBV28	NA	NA	TGTGCCAGCAGTCCCCCTGGACAGCACCTTGCTGAAGCTTTCTTT	CASSPPGQHLAEAFF
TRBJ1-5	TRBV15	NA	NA	TGTGCCACCAGCAGAGGTCCCCCCCGGGGGCAGCCCCAGCATTTT	CATSRGPPRGQPQHF
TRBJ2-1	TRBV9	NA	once	TGTGCCAGCAGCGGCTCCGCCGGTAGCTCCTACAATGAGCAGTTCTTC	CASSGSAGSSYNEQFF
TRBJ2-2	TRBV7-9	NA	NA	TGTGCCAGCAGCTTAGGACCCAACAGGGTGGAGAGCACCGGGGAGCTGTTTTTT	CASSLGPNRVESTGELFF
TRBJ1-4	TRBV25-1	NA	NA	TGTGCCAGCAGTGCTCCAACAAGGACATGGCCTAATGAAAAACTGTTTTTT	CASSAPTRTWPNEKLFF
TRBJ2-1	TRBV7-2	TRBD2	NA	TGTGCCAGCAGCTCTTCTAGCGGTGCCTACAATGAGCAGTTCTTC	CASSSSSGAYNEQFF
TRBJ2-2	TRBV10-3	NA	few	TGTGCCATTAATAGCGGATCGAACACCGGGGAGCTGTTTTTT	CAINSGSNTGELFF
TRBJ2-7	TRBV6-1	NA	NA	TGTGCCAGCAGTGAAGGGACGACAGTTTCCTACGAGCAGTACTTC	CASSEGTTVSYEQYF
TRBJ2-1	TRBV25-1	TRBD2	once	TGTGCCAGCAGTGTATCTGGGCTAGCGGCATACAATGAGCAGTTCTTC	CASSVSGLAAYNEQFF
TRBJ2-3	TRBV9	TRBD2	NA	TGTGCCAGCAGCCCCAGACGGTTAGCGGGAGGTCACACCACCACAGATACGCAGTATTTT	CASSPRRLAGGHTTTDTQYF
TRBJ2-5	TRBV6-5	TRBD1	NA	TGTGCCACCGGGACAGGGGGAGAGACCCAGTACTTC	CATGTGGETQYF
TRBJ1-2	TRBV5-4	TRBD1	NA	TGTGCCAGCAGCTTTAGGGACAGGGGGCTGTCATACACCTTC	CASSFRDRGLSYTF
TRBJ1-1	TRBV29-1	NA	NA	TGCAGCGCCATAGTGGTGAACACTGAAGCTTTCTTT	CSAIVVNTEAFF
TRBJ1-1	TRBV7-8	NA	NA	TGTGCCAGCAGCTTAGTTGTAGAAACTGAAGCTTTCTTT	CASSLVVETEAFF
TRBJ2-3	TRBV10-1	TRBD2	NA	TGCGCCAGCAGTGCAGCGGGAGTGGGTACAGATACGCAGTATTTT	CASSAAGVGTDTQYF